The TCR beta chain described here comes from a study of CD8 T cells in Susac syndrome. General study results and limits: The authors acknowledged that the study's TCR sequencing and HLA analysis involved relatively few individuals.

Germline V CDR1 and CDR2: MNHEY, SMNVEV (reference sequence). The CDR3 is 13 amino acids. V lost 3 bases and J 4 bases, leaving 9 bases between the germline ends. TCR beta sequences were obtained from blood CD8+ and CD4+ T cells. TEMRA cells were enriched by FACS, and CD4+ and CD8+ T cells were negatively isolated. The RNA input was 0.5 to 1 ug, and it was reverse transcribed with random hexamers. Amplification of TCR beta CDR3 by immunoSEQ multiplex PCR spanned 54 Vbeta and 13 Jbeta. Via MiXCR, TCRdb re-called the immunoSEQ multiplex PCR reads, giving one row per CDR3 protein. The sample holds 250,000 to 300,000 distinct CDR3 sequences, about 89% seen once. Concerning this clonotype: The antigen is not known.

This TCR came from a human donor with multiple sclerosis. Material: CD8+ T cells from PBMCs. The J gene is TRBJ1-1, the V gene TRBV27; D is unclear. For the CDR3, the DNA is TGTGCCAGCAGTTTCGCGGGAATCACTGAAGCTTTCTTT. This encodes CASSFAGITEAFF.